The following is a T cell receptor (beta chain) sequence with its context. This clonotype was picked up many times. It has no known antigen specificity. No per-base quality is available; no much larger clone lies one base away. This entry is derived from a study of T cells in Graves' hyperthyroidism and ophthalmopathy (dated by TCRdb to between 2017 and 2020). Regarding the study in general: Peripheral blood was sampled at the time of initial diagnosis, prior to any treatment. The approximately 100 discovery patients were divided at random into training and test sets in a 7:3 ratio. Prospective prediction of ophthalmopathy was tested in an independent validation cohort consisting of some 19 hyperthyroidism patients and approximately 16 patients who later progressed to ophthalmopathy. A discovery cohort of roughly 100 patients, roughly 43 with Graves' ophthalmopathy and 57 with stable Graves' hyperthyroidism, was used to find distinguishing TCR V-J signatures. After blood sampling, hyperthyroidism patients were treated with methimazole at a starting dose of 30 mg daily, and ophthalmopathy patients were treated with high-dose intravenous methylprednisolone. The paper describes TCR Vbeta CDR3 sequencing of 130 to 150 peripheral blood samples, made up of under 50 ophthalmopathy patients, roughly 80 hyperthyroidism patients and roughly 17 progressor patients. The study also compared thyroid tissue and blood T-cell repertoires from about six Graves' hyperthyroidism patients.

General study outcomes and caveats: Sample size was not statistically predetermined, and blinding of investigators to group allocation was not performed. A 13 V-J signature model separated ophthalmopathy from stable hyperthyroidism, with about 88% sensitivity and 81.08% specificity in cross-validation and 80%/75% in testing. In validation, the model predicted progression to ophthalmopathy a median of roughly 6.1 months before onset, with approximately 70% sensitivity and roughly 77% specificity. Blood samples also contained most of the expanded thyroid clonotypes (frequency above 0.001), which suggests that blood repertoires may reflect thyroid immune responses.

V sheds 0 bases and J sheds 7 bases, leaving 11 bases between their ends. The CDR3 measures 14 amino acids from cysteine to phenylalanine. Only the CDR3 DNA is retained, 42 bases long and in frame from the first base. The CDR1 and CDR2 encoded by the germline V gene (reference sequence) are SGHKS and YYEKEE. A patient counted as having stable Graves' hyperthyroidism if no progression to ophthalmopathy occurred over 18 months of follow-up. Hyperthyroidism patients were aged 18 to 65 years and newly diagnosed, with disease duration of less than 2 months. Patients with uncontrolled infections, other autoimmune diseases, pregnancy or lactation were excluded. Clinical symptoms, serum thyroxine and TRAb, thyroid ultrasound, and orbital computed tomography formed the basis for the diagnoses. PBMCs were separated from over 9 ml of fresh peripheral blood using Ficoll-Paque density gradient centrifugation. Total RNA was extracted with Trizol reagent, and quality was checked on an Agilent 2100 Bioanalyzer.

TCR beta CDR3 regions were amplified from RNA transcripts. The TCR CDR3 was subjected to a first round of RT-PCR using the HTBI primer set and the Qiagen OneStep RT-PCR kit. Libraries were constructed in a second round of multiplex PCR, after which size selection and purification were performed. Paired-end sequencing of the libraries was performed with 100 bp reads on an Illumina HiSeq2000. In the original analysis: Raw data were processed with SOAPnuke, discarding reads with adapters, uncalled bases, mean Phred below 15, or no exact constant-primer or identifier match. High-quality paired reads were merged with COPE v1.2.5, and unique nucleotide sequences were defined as clonotypes. Clonotypes were aligned to IMGT TRBV, TRBD and TRBJ reference segments using MiTCR v1.1. Analysis was restricted to V-J combinations with a frequency above 0.0001, which covered roughly 99% of repertoires. The TCS score was defined as the ratio of F50 (clonal expansion) to E x V (chaos), calculated using BLOSUM62-based TCRdist between CDR3 peptides within each V-J. Welch's t-statistics and random forest reduced some 510 V-J features to about 13, which were used in a naive Bayes classifier (R e1071). TCRdb reprocessed the public reads (quality trimming at Q25 with fastp, clone calling with MiXCR) and kept in-frame beta chains. Rows are unified per CDR3 protein, each entry keeping the most common DNA and genes. TCRdb, not the authors, supplied the V and J calls. This sample comprises 700,000 or so distinct CDR3 sequences, around 17% of them detected only once. Around 7.7% of the sample is in the top ten clones.

The clonotype originates from a man younger than 35 with Graves' hyperthyroidism. The rearrangement joined TRBV5-5 to TRBJ1-5; tentative D gene TRBD1, with 5 bases matching. Sequencing was performed on blood. The CDR3 region reads CASSLDGRVQPQHF. The nucleotide sequence reads as follows: TGTGCCAGCAGCTTGGATGGCAGGGTCCAGCCCCAGCATTTT.